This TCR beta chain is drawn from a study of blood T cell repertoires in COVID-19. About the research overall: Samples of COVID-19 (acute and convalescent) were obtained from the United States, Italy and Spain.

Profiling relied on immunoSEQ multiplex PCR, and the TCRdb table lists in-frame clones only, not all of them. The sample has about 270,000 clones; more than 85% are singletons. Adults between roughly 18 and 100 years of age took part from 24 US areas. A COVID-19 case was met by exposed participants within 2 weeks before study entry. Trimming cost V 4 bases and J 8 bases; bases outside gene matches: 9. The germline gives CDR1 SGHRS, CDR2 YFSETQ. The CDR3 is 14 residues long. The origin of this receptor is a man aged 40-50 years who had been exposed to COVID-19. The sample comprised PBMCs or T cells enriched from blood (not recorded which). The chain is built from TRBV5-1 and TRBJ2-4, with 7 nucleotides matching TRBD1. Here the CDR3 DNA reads TGCGCCAGCAGCCGCGGACAGGAGGAAGACATTCAGTACTTC. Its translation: CASSRGQEEDIQYF.